The clone carrying this TCR beta chain has ten or more counts. TCRdb re-called the 5' RACE reads through MiXCR, storing one row per CDR3 protein. The top ten hold more than 3% of the sample, which has some 240,000 distinct CDR3 sequences, over 4.5% seen once. This record comes from a study of T cells after yellow fever vaccination. Study as a whole: With SMART-Seq v4 Ultra Low Input, the fractions containing low cell numbers were prepared.

This specimen was CD4+ T cells sorted from PBMCs, taken on the day of the yellow fever booster vaccination. This clonotype originated in a young man who received the YFV17D yellow fever vaccine.

This chain's CDR3 is CASSSDRGGETQYF. The DNA for the CDR3 is TGCGCCAGCAGCTCGGACAGGGGTGGAGAGACCCAGTACTTC. The V and J genes are TRBV5-1 and TRBJ2-5, with 9 bases aligning to TRBD1. CDR3 length equals 14 residues. With 3 bases clipped from V and 4 bases from J, the junction kept 4 bases outside the gene matches. Germline lookup yields CDR1 SGHRS and CDR2 YFSETQ.